This T cell receptor (beta chain) was obtained from a study of OX40 agonist ivuxolimab in advanced cancers. Study conclusions and caveats: There were also nonresponders showing low normalized T-cell clonal expansion.

This clone was found once. As yet, its antigen is unknown. TCRdb's copy holds only in-frame clones and misses some; the assay was immunoSEQ multiplex PCR. In the table there are more than 80,000 clones, about 90% of which are singletons. V was pared by 2 bases and J by 5 bases, with 16 bases between. There are 17 residues in the CDR3. Germline CDR1 reads SNHLY; CDR2 reads FYNNEI. The material sequenced was CD4+ or CD8+ T cells sorted from blood, taken in a trial of the OX40 agonist ivuxolimab. This TCR was sampled from an adult with an advanced solid tumor such as melanoma, head and neck, liver or kidney cancer. The chain joins TRBV2 to TRBJ1-6, with TRBD1 as a possible D gene (6 bases). DNA for the CDR3: TGTGCCAGCAGTGAATACGGGGGCAGGAGTGATAATTCACCCCTCCACTTT. Residues: CASSEYGGRSDNSPLHF.